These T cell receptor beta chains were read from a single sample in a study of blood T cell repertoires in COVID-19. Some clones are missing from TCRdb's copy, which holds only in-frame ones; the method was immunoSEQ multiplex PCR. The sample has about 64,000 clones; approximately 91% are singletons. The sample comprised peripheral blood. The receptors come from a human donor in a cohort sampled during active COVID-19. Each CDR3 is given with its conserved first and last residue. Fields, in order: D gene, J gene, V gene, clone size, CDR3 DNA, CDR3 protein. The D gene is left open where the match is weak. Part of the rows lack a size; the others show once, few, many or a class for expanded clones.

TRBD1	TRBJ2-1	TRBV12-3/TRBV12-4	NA	TGTGCCAGCAGTCCCGGACAGGGAAGGGAGTTCTTC	CASSPGQGREFF
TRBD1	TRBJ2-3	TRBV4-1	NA	TGCGCCAGCAGCCAAGAGAGAGGGGGACAGGAGACAGATACGCAGTATTTT	CASSQERGGQETDTQYF
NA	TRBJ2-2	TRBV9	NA	TGTGCCAGCAGCGTAGACGGGTCCACCGGGGAGCTGTTTTTT	CASSVDGSTGELFF
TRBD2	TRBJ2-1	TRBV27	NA	TGTGCCAGCAGTCCCTTTAGCGGGAGCTCCTACAATGAGCAGTTCTTC	CASSPFSGSSYNEQFF
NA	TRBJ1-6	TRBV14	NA	TGTGCCAGCAGCCCCCTCAGTGGGGGGGAGTATTCACCCCTCCACTTT	CASSPLSGGEYSPLHF
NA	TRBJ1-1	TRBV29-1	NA	TGCAGCGTCCGATTAGACAGACGAACTGAAGCTTTCTTT	CSVRLDRRTEAFF
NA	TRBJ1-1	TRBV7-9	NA	TGTGCCAGCAGTCCTCAGGGAGGGAGGACTGAAGCTTTCTTT	CASSPQGGRTEAFF
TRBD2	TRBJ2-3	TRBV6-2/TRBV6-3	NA	TGTGCCAGCAGCAACCCTTTAGCGGGTGGGGTGGATACGCAGTATTTT	CASSNPLAGGVDTQYF
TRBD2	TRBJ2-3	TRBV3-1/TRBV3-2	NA	TGTGCCAGCAGCCAGATCACTAGCGGGGGCACAGATACGCAGTATTTT	CASSQITSGGTDTQYF
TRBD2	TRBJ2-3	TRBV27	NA	TGTGCCAGCAGTTCCCCTCTTAAGCGGGGGATCACAGATACGCAGTATTTT	CASSSPLKRGITDTQYF
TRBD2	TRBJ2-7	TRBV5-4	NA	TGTGCCAGCAGCTCCCGGACTAGCGCTGAGCAGTACTTC	CASSSRTSAEQYF
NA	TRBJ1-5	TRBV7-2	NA	TGTGCCAGCAGCTTAGCACCAGGGAGCAATCAGCCCCAGCATTTT	CASSLAPGSNQPQHF
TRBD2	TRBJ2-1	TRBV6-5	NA	TGTGCCAGCAGTCCCAGCGGGAGGCACCGGGGGGAGCAGTTCTTC	CASSPSGRHRGEQFF
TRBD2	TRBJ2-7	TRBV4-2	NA	TGTGCCAGCAGCCCGGGGACTAGCGGGAGTGAAGTCTACGAGCAGTACTTC	CASSPGTSGSEVYEQYF
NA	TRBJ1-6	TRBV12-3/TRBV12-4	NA	TGTGCCAGCAGTTTCACCACTAGGACTCTCCACTTT	CASSFTTRTLHF
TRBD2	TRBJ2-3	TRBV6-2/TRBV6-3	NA	TGTGCCAGCAGTTACAGGGGACTAGCGGGCACGGCGACAGATACGCAGTATTTT	CASSYRGLAGTATDTQYF
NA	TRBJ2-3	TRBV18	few	TGTGCCAGCTCACTAGAGAGCACAGATACGCAGTATTTT	CASSLESTDTQYF
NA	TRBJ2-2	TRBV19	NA	TGTGCCAGTAATATCGGGGTAACCACCGGGGAGCTGTTTTTT	CASNIGVTTGELFF
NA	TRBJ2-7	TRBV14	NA	TGTGCCCGCGGGTACTCTCTTTCCTACGAGCAGTACTTC	CARGYSLSYEQYF
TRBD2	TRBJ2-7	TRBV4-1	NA	TGCGCCAGCAGCCAAGGACTAGCGGGAGGACTCCCTTGGTTAGAGCAGTACTTC	CASSQGLAGGLPWLEQYF
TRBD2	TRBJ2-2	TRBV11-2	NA	TGTGCCAGCAGCTTAAGACTAGCGGGAGGCACCGGGGAGCTGTTTTTT	CASSLRLAGGTGELFF
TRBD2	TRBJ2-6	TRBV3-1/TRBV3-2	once	TGTGCCAGCACCTCAATACGGACTAGCGTTAAGTTTGGGGCCAACGTCCTGACTTTC	CASTSIRTSVKFGANVLTF
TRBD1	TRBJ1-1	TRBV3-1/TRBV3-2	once	TGTGCCAGCAGCCCGACAGGGTGGACTGAAGCTTTCTTT	CASSPTGWTEAFF
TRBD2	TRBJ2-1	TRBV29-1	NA	TGCAGCACCCGGGGCGGGAGTCGGCCACAAAACTTCTTC	CSTRGGSRPQNFF
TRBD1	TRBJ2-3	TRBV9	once	TGTGCCAGCAGCGTAGAACCGGGACAGGCAGATACGCAGTATTTT	CASSVEPGQADTQYF
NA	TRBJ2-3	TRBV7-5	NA	TGTGTCAGACCTGGCCCAGCGGGAGAATCAGATACGCAGTATTTT	CVRPGPAGESDTQYF
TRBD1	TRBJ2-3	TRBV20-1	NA	TGCAGTGCTGGTGGACAGGGGGGGGAGGGAGTGAGCGGGGATACGCAGTATTTT	CSAGGQGGEGVSGDTQYF